This T cell receptor (delta chain) comes out of a study of gamma-delta T cells after stem cell transplantation. TCRdb called clones anew from the RT-PCR reads with CATT. The table includes roughly 14,000 delta-chain clones, 9% to 9.5% detected once. V lost 0 bases to trimming and J lost 5 bases, with 27 bases between them. The germline gives CDR1 GEAIGNYY, CDR2 EKD. The CDR3 has 19 residues. Regarding this clone: A read error is the likely source, as a far larger clone sits one nucleotide away. This CDR3 is also generated by other DNA sequences in the sample.

This chain links TRDV2 with TRDJ1; D not resolved. The source of this sequence is a human donor. It is not recorded whose cells these are; they may come from a transplant donor. Sequencing was carried out using gamma-delta T cells. CDR3 sequence (DNA): TGTGCCTGTGACACCGTAGAAACGGAACCTCCGCCAACTAATGATAAACTCATCTTT. The encoded protein is CACDTVETEPPPTNDKLIF.